This is a list of T cell receptor beta chains from one sample in a study of radiation and T cells in renal cell carcinoma. TCRdb's copy holds only in-frame clones and misses some; the assay was immunoSEQ multiplex PCR. The sample shows roughly 64,000 clones, about three quarters of them seen only once. The source material was blood, sampled from a patient whose treatment included radiotherapy and nephrectomy. The receptors were gathered from a man in his 60s with renal cell carcinoma. The CDR3 runs from the conserved cysteine through the conserved F or W. Fields, in order: V gene, D gene, J gene, clone size, CDR3 DNA, CDR3 protein. The D gene is left open where the match is weak. For some rows the clone size is stated as once, few or many, or as a class when expanded; others skip it.

v_gene: TRBV30
d_gene: NA
j_gene: TRBJ2-7
abundance: NA
CDR3nt: TGTGCCTGGATGGGTTATGGCAGGAACATTGACGAGCAGTACTTC
CDR3aa: CAWMGYGRNIDEQYF

v_gene: TRBV5-1
d_gene: TRBD1
j_gene: TRBJ1-5
abundance: NA
CDR3nt: TGCGCCAGCAGCTGGACAGGGGCCGAAAGAGGTCAGCCCCAGCATTTT
CDR3aa: CASSWTGAERGQPQHF

v_gene: TRBV10-3
d_gene: NA
j_gene: TRBJ1-1
abundance: NA
CDR3nt: TGTGCCATCAGTGAAATAGAGACTGAAGCTTTCTTT
CDR3aa: CAISEIETEAFF

v_gene: TRBV6-5
d_gene: NA
j_gene: TRBJ1-4
abundance: NA
CDR3nt: TGTGCCAGCAGCGAAATTAGGGATGAAAAACTGTTTTTT
CDR3aa: CASSEIRDEKLFF

v_gene: TRBV30
d_gene: TRBD2
j_gene: TRBJ2-2
abundance: once
CDR3nt: TGTGCCTGGAGTGTGGTCGCTAGCGGGAGTCGGGGCACCGGGGAGCTGTTTTTT
CDR3aa: CAWSVVASGSRGTGELFF

v_gene: TRBV2
d_gene: TRBD2
j_gene: TRBJ2-3
abundance: NA
CDR3nt: TGTGCCAGCAGTGCGCTCGGGACTAGAAAAGATACGCAGTATTTT
CDR3aa: CASSALGTRKDTQYF

v_gene: TRBV27
d_gene: TRBD1
j_gene: TRBJ2-7
abundance: NA
CDR3nt: TGTGCCAGCAGTCACCCGTCCGGGACAGTCCATTACGAGCAGTACTTC
CDR3aa: CASSHPSGTVHYEQYF

v_gene: TRBV5-1
d_gene: TRBD2
j_gene: TRBJ2-3
abundance: NA
CDR3nt: TGCGCCAGCTATTCTCTAGCGGGAGTATCAGATACGCAGTATTTT
CDR3aa: CASYSLAGVSDTQYF

v_gene: TRBV6-1
d_gene: NA
j_gene: TRBJ1-5
abundance: NA
CDR3nt: TGTGCCAGCAGTGATGAAGATGGAGCTCAGCCCCAGCATTTT
CDR3aa: CASSDEDGAQPQHF

v_gene: TRBV11-2
d_gene: NA
j_gene: TRBJ1-4
abundance: NA
CDR3nt: TGTGCCAGCAGTCCCTCACCCGGGGGTGAAAAACTGTTTTTT
CDR3aa: CASSPSPGGEKLFF

v_gene: TRBV6-5
d_gene: NA
j_gene: TRBJ1-5
abundance: NA
CDR3nt: TGTGCCAGCAGCGGGGTGGGGGTGGGCAATCAGCCCCAGCATTTT
CDR3aa: CASSGVGVGNQPQHF

v_gene: TRBV5-1
d_gene: NA
j_gene: TRBJ2-6
abundance: NA
CDR3nt: TGCGCCAGCAGCTTGGGTGGACACAGATCTGGGGCCAACGTCCTGACTTTC
CDR3aa: CASSLGGHRSGANVLTF

v_gene: TRBV11-2
d_gene: NA
j_gene: TRBJ2-7
abundance: NA
CDR3nt: TGTGCCAGCAGCTTAGATCCATACGAGCAGTACTTC
CDR3aa: CASSLDPYEQYF

v_gene: TRBV18
d_gene: NA
j_gene: TRBJ1-1
abundance: NA
CDR3nt: TGTGCCAGCTCACCACGTGACCTGAACACTGAAGCTTTCTTT
CDR3aa: CASSPRDLNTEAFF

v_gene: TRBV6-6
d_gene: NA
j_gene: TRBJ1-2
abundance: NA
CDR3nt: TGTGCCAGCAGTCCGACTTCTTATCAGGAAAACTATGGCTACACCTTC
CDR3aa: CASSPTSYQENYGYTF

v_gene: TRBV5-6
d_gene: TRBD1
j_gene: TRBJ2-1
abundance: NA
CDR3nt: TGTGCCAGCAGCTTTGGGACAGGGTTTTCCAATGAGCAGTTCTTC
CDR3aa: CASSFGTGFSNEQFF

v_gene: TRBV5-1
d_gene: TRBD1
j_gene: TRBJ1-2
abundance: few
CDR3nt: TGCGCCAGCAGCTTGGTGGTGGGACAGGATGGAGGCTACACCTTC
CDR3aa: CASSLVVGQDGGYTF

v_gene: TRBV19
d_gene: TRBD1
j_gene: TRBJ2-7
abundance: NA
CDR3nt: TGTGCCAGTAGTATGACAGGGACGTACGAGCAGTACTTC
CDR3aa: CASSMTGTYEQYF

v_gene: TRBV5-4
d_gene: NA
j_gene: TRBJ2-7
abundance: NA
CDR3nt: TGTGCCAGCAGCGACAGAATCTCCTACGAGCAGTACTTC
CDR3aa: CASSDRISYEQYF

v_gene: TRBV5-5
d_gene: NA
j_gene: TRBJ1-4
abundance: NA
CDR3nt: TGTGCCAGCAGCTTCCGGGCAACTAATGAAAAACTGTTTTTT
CDR3aa: CASSFRATNEKLFF

v_gene: TRBV4-3
d_gene: NA
j_gene: TRBJ2-3
abundance: NA
CDR3nt: TGCGCCAGCAGCCAAGATAGGGCGGAGCAGTATTTT
CDR3aa: CASSQDRAEQYF

v_gene: TRBV20-1
d_gene: NA
j_gene: TRBJ2-5
abundance: NA
CDR3nt: TGCAGTGCTTTTCAAGAGACCCAGTACTTC
CDR3aa: CSAFQETQYF

v_gene: TRBV11-2
d_gene: NA
j_gene: TRBJ1-1
abundance: few
CDR3nt: TGTGCCAGCAGCTCCCCGTGGGGGGGGATCACTGAAGCTTTCTTT
CDR3aa: CASSSPWGGITEAFF

v_gene: TRBV9
d_gene: TRBD2
j_gene: TRBJ2-3
abundance: NA
CDR3nt: TGTGCCAGCAGCGTAATGACTAGCGGGTCCACAGATACGCAGTATTTT
CDR3aa: CASSVMTSGSTDTQYF

v_gene: TRBV2
d_gene: TRBD2
j_gene: TRBJ2-1
abundance: NA
CDR3nt: TGTGCCAGCCACACTGGGACTAGCCCGGGAGCCAATGAGCAGTTCTTC
CDR3aa: CASHTGTSPGANEQFF

v_gene: TRBV2
d_gene: NA
j_gene: TRBJ1-2
abundance: NA
CDR3nt: TGTGCCAGCAGAGACGCGGGAGCCTATGGCTACACCTTC
CDR3aa: CASRDAGAYGYTF

v_gene: TRBV19
d_gene: NA
j_gene: TRBJ2-3
abundance: NA
CDR3nt: TGTGCCAGTAGTATAACGGACCCCAAGGATACGCAGTATTTT
CDR3aa: CASSITDPKDTQYF

v_gene: TRBV30
d_gene: NA
j_gene: TRBJ1-1
abundance: NA
CDR3nt: TGTGCCTGGAAGGAGGTAGAAGCTTTCTTT
CDR3aa: CAWKEVEAFF

v_gene: TRBV7-9
d_gene: NA
j_gene: TRBJ2-2
abundance: NA
CDR3nt: TGTGCCAGCAGCTTAGACACCGGGGAGCTGTTTTTT
CDR3aa: CASSLDTGELFF

v_gene: TRBV12-5
d_gene: NA
j_gene: TRBJ1-5
abundance: NA
CDR3nt: TGTGCTAGTGGTTTGGTACCCGGCGGCCTTAGCAATCAGCCCCAGCATTTT
CDR3aa: CASGLVPGGLSNQPQHF